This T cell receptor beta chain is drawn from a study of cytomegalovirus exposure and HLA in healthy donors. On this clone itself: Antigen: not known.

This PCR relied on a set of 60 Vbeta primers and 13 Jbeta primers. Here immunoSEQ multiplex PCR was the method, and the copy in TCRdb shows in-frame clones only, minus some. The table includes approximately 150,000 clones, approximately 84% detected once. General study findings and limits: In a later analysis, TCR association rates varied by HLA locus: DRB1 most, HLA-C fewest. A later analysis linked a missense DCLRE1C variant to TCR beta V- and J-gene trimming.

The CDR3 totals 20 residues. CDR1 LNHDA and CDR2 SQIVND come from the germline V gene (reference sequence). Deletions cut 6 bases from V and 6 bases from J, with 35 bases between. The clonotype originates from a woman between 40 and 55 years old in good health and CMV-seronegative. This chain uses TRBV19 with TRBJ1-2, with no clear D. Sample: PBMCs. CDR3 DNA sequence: TGTGCCAGTAGAGACGAGGCCTACGGGAGGCCGGGAGGGTTTTTCGATGGCTACACCTTC. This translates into CASRDEAYGRPGGFFDGYTF.